Reported below is one TCR beta chain. These data are taken from a study of OX40 agonist ivuxolimab in advanced cancers. Method: immunoSEQ multiplex PCR; TCRdb's copy keeps in-frame clones and lacks some. The table lists under 85,000 clones, roughly 91% of them singletons. The CDR3 contains 13 residues. V lost 8 bases and J 9 bases, leaving 14 bases between the germline ends. Germline CDR1 is SNHLY and CDR2 is FYNNEI. This specimen consisted of CD4+ or CD8+ T cells sorted from blood, obtained in a trial of the OX40 agonist ivuxolimab. This chain uses TRBV2 with TRBJ1-6, with D possibly being TRBD1 (5 bases). The receptor comes from an adult with an advanced solid tumor such as melanoma, head and neck, liver or kidney cancer. CDR3 region: CASHLQGGSPLHF. CDR3 DNA: TGTGCCAGCCATCTGCAGGGCGGTTCACCCCTCCACTTT.